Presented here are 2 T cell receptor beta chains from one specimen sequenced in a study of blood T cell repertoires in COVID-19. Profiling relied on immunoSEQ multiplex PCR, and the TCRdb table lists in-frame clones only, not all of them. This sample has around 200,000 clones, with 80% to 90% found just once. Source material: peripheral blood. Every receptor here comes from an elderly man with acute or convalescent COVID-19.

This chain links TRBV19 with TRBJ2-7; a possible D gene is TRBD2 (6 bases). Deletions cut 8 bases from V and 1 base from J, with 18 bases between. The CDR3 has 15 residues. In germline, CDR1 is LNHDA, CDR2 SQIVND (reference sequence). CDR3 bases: TGTGCCAGTGCTTGTGACGGGAGAGAGTCCTACGAGCAGTACGTC. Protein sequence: CASACDGRESYEQYV.

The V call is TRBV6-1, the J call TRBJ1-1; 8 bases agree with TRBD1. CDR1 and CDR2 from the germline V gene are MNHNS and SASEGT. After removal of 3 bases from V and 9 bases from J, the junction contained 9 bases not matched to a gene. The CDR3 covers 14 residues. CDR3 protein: CASSEDRVSVQAFF. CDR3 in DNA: TGTGCCAGCAGTGAGGACAGGGTTTCGGTTCAAGCTTTCTTT.